Presented here are 20 T cell receptor beta chains from one specimen sequenced in a study of OX40 agonist ivuxolimab in advanced cancers. The assay was immunoSEQ multiplex PCR, and TCRdb's table has in-frame clones only and misses some. The sample records tens of thousands of clones, about 85% being singletons. The sequencing used CD4+ or CD8+ T cells sorted from blood, collected in a trial of the OX40 agonist ivuxolimab. These receptor sequences come from an adult with an advanced solid tumor such as melanoma, head and neck, liver or kidney cancer.

The chain combines TRBV6-1 with TRBJ1-5; D call uncertain. The CDR3 has 16 residues. V lost 2 bases to trimming and J lost 0 bases, with 11 bases between them. Germline CDR1 and CDR2: MNHNS and SASEGT. Written as DNA, the CDR3 is TGTGCCAGCAGTGAAAGTACAGCTTATAGCAATCAGCCCCAGCATTTT. This translates into CASSESTAYSNQPQHF.

J is TRBJ1-1 and V is TRBV7-6, with D perhaps TRBD1 (5 bases). Germline values: CDR1 SGHVS, CDR2 FNYEAQ. The germline V and J ends were trimmed by 4 bases and 0 bases, with 9 bases remaining between them. This CDR3 spans 14 amino acids. The CDR3 sequence: CASSSGRMNTEAFF. The CDR3 DNA reads as TGTGCCAGCAGCTCGGGACGGATGAACACTGAAGCTTTCTTT. Together with reference TRBV7-6 and TRBJ1-1, the CDR3 gives the full variable domain: GAGVSQSPRYKVTKRGQDVALRCDPISGHVSLYWYRQALGQGPEFLTYFNYEAQQDKSGLPNDRFSAERPEGSISTLTIQRTEQRDSAMYRCASSSGRMNTEAFFGQGTRLTVV.

This rearrangement joins TRBV5-1 to TRBJ2-6, with D hard to call. Trimming left V 5 bases short and J 0 bases short, with 9 bases between. Germline-derived CDR1 and CDR2 are SGHRS and YFSETQ. The CDR3 runs to 15 residues. CDR3 sequence: CASRLWHSGANVLTF. The CDR3 bases are TGCGCCAGCAGGTTGTGGCACTCTGGGGCCAACGTCCTGACTTTC.

The chain is built from TRBV6-4 and TRBJ1-1; D uncertain. Trimming stripped 6 bases from V and 1 base from J, with 9 bases between. The CDR3 spans 13 residues. The V gene's germline CDR1 is MRHNA and CDR2 SNTAGT. CDR3 DNA: TGTGCCAGCAGACTAGTAGAGAACACTGAAGCTTTCTTT. Its protein product is CASRLVENTEAFF.

The chain couples TRBV19 to TRBJ2-1; possibly TRBD2 for D (5 bases). The V gene lost 5 bases and the J gene lost 6 bases, with 23 bases spanning the gap. Per germline, CDR1 LNHDA and CDR2 SQIVND (reference sequence). CDR3 length equals 17 residues. The CDR3 reads CASSPTPLLEGGNEQFF. In DNA form, the CDR3 reads TGTGCCAGTAGTCCTACCCCTCTTCTAGAGGGTGGCAATGAGCAGTTCTTC.

This clone has just one count. V gene TRBV2 combines with J gene TRBJ2-1; TRBD2 agrees at 9 bases. Germline V gives CDR1 SNHLY, CDR2 FYNNEI. V lost 0 bases and J lost 2; bases outside the gene matches: 5. The CDR3 sequence is 17 residues long. Here the CDR3 reads CASSEAPGTSPYNEQFF. CDR3 nucleotides: TGTGCCAGCAGTGAAGCGCCCGGGACTAGCCCCTACAATGAGCAGTTCTTC.

This chain links TRBV28 with TRBJ2-3; 8 positions agree with TRBD2. The CDR3 has 16 residues. Trimming removed 6 bases from V and 5 bases from J; junction bases left unmatched: 13. Germline V gives CDR1 MDHEN, CDR2 SYDVKM. The CDR3 loop reads CASSPWAGGSGDTQYF. In nucleotides, the CDR3 is TGTGCCAGCAGCCCTTGGGCGGGAGGCTCCGGAGATACGCAGTATTTT.

This chain joins TRBV4-1 and TRBJ2-3; 8 bases are a match to TRBD2. The CDR3 has 17 residues. CDR1 and CDR2 from the germline V gene are MGHRA and YSYEKL. J gave up 0 bases and V 4 bases, and 9 bases lay outside the gene matches. CDR3 residues: CASSRLRLAGSTDTQYF. The CDR3 DNA is TGCGCCAGCAGCCGCTTACGGCTAGCGGGTAGCACAGATACGCAGTATTTT.

The genes are TRBV28 and TRBJ1-5; a possible D gene is TRBD1 (5 bases). The germline CDR1 and CDR2 sequences are MDHEN and SYDVKM. Trimming left V 5 bases short and J 6 bases short, with 14 bases between. The CDR3 loop spans 14 amino acids. The CDR3 region has the DNA TGTGCCAGCAGTCTAGGGGCCGGGGGTCAGCCCCAGCATTTT. This encodes CASSLGAGGQPQHF.

The J gene is TRBJ1-1, the V gene TRBV14; D call uncertain. This CDR3 has 15 residues. CDR1 is SGHDN and CDR2 is FVKESK in the germline V gene. The V gene lost 2 bases and the J gene lost 1 base, with 11 bases spanning the gap. The CDR3 sequence: CASSQTSWGNTEAFF. Here the CDR3 DNA reads TGTGCCAGCAGCCAAACCTCTTGGGGGAACACTGAAGCTTTCTTT.

This chain joins TRBV29-1 and TRBJ2-1; the D gene is possibly TRBD2 (6 bases). V was clipped by 2 bases and J by 0 bases, with 11 bases between them. This CDR3 comprises 15 residues. Germline V gene data show CDR1 as SQVTM and CDR2 as ANQGSEA. The chain's CDR3 is CSVERSGDSYNEQFF. The CDR3 DNA reads as TGCAGCGTTGAAAGATCGGGGGACTCCTACAATGAGCAGTTCTTC.

The rearrangement joins TRBV14 to TRBJ1-3, with D uncertain. This CDR3 contains 14 residues. V dropped 2 bases and J dropped 2 bases, with 7 bases sitting between them. The V gene's germline CDR1 is SGHDN and CDR2 FVKESK. The CDR3 region is CASSQQITGNTIYF. The CDR3 coding sequence is TGTGCCAGCAGCCAACAGATTACTGGAAACACCATATATTTT.

This chain joins TRBV4-2 and TRBJ2-1; 10 nucleotides line up with TRBD2. The CDR3 contains 17 residues. The germline V gene encodes CDR1 LGHNA and CDR2 YNFKEQ. V lost 4 bases, J lost 7 bases, and 13 bases stayed unmatched. The CDR3 here is CASSRELAGLRGNEQFF. The DNA for the CDR3 is TGTGCCAGCAGCCGAGAACTAGCGGGGTTAAGGGGGAATGAGCAGTTCTTC.

This clone appeared a single time. The rearrangement joins TRBV10-3 to TRBJ1-5, with D perhaps TRBD1 (5 bases). The CDR3 is 14 amino acids. The germline V gene encodes CDR1 ENHRY and CDR2 SYGVKD. Trimming cost V 3 bases and J 2 bases, with 8 bases left between them. This CDR3 is CAISDSQGNQPQHF. In DNA form, the CDR3 reads TGTGCCATCAGTGATTCACAGGGCAATCAGCCCCAGCATTTT.

The chain is built from TRBV11-1 and TRBJ2-1; TRBD2 agrees at 8 bases. V dropped 5 bases and J dropped 9; count of bases not matched to a gene: 15. CDR3 length: 16 amino acids. From germline, CDR1 is SGHAT and CDR2 FQDESV (reference sequence). CDR3 amino acids: CASSRLSGNLDAEQFF. Written as DNA, the CDR3 is TGTGCCAGCAGCCGCCTTAGCGGGAACCTTGACGCTGAGCAGTTCTTC.

The rearrangement links TRBV19 to TRBJ1-2; 7 bases line up with TRBD1. Germline V gene lookup returns CDR1 LNHDA and CDR2 SQIVND (reference sequence). This CDR3 has 15 amino acids. The J segment lost 7 bases and the V segment lost 6 bases, leaving 14 bases of the junction unmatched. CDR3 coding DNA: TGTGCCAGTAGAACCGCTGACAGGGCCTTAACTGGCTACACCTTC. The encoded protein is CASRTADRALTGYTF.

The chain links TRBV18 to TRBJ1-1; unclear D gene. Germline V gene sequence: CDR1 KGHSH, CDR2 LQKENI. CDR3 length equals 13 residues. Trimming cost V 2 bases and J 0 bases, with 4 bases left between them. In DNA, the CDR3 is TGTGCCAGCTCACCAAATCTGAACACTGAAGCTTTCTTT. Protein: CASSPNLNTEAFF.

This chain joins TRBV7-2 and TRBJ1-1, with 9 bases aligning to TRBD1. Germline CDR1 reads SGHTA; CDR2 reads FQGNSA. The V gene end was trimmed by 6 bases and the J gene end by 1 base; junction bases not matched to a gene: 6. The CDR3 has 15 amino acids. CDR3: CASSRTGQGNTEAFF. For the CDR3, the DNA is TGTGCCAGCAGTCGTACGGGACAGGGGAACACTGAAGCTTTCTTT.

The rearrangement uses TRBV19 and TRBJ2-3; the D gene is possibly TRBD2 (6 bases). The CDR3 runs 13 residues. Per the germline V gene, CDR1 is LNHDA and CDR2 is SQIVND (reference sequence). Between the trimmed V and J ends, which lost 6 bases and 1 base, there was a span of 8 bases. CDR3 residues: CASRPSGTDTQYF. The CDR3 DNA sequence: TGTGCCAGTAGGCCTAGCGGCACAGATACGCAGTATTTT. Complete variable domain (other parts from reference TRBV19 and TRBJ2-3): DGGITQSPKYLFRKEGQNVTLSCEQNLNHDAMYWYRQDPGQGLRLIYYSQIVNDFQKGDIAEGYSVSREKKESFPLTVTSAQKNPTAFYLCASRPSGTDTQYFGPGTRLTVL.

The CDR3 DNA follows: TGTGCCAGCAGCAAACGGGAGGGCCATGAGCAGTTCTTC. It encodes CASSKREGHEQFF. V usage is TRBV21-1 and J usage is TRBJ2-1; the table's D call of TRBD2 was not tested on the DNA. TRBV21-1 is marked as a pseudogene. This CDR3 is built from 13 residues.